The present TCR beta chain was sequenced within a study of control samples from healthy donors and cancer patients. Method: immunoSEQ multiplex PCR; TCRdb's copy keeps in-frame clones and lacks some. This table has around 110,000 clones, 88% appearing once. The CDR3 extends over 13 amino acids. Trimming removed 6 bases from V and 1 base from J, with 9 bases in between. Germline loops: CDR1 SGHTA, CDR2 FQGNSA. The sample consisted of blood. The chain employs TRBV7-2 and TRBJ1-1, with D unclear. The receptor's source is a woman in her 70s in good health. In DNA, the CDR3 is TGTGCCAGCAGTACGGAGAGGAACACTGAAGCTTTCTTT. Translating gives CASSTERNTEAFF.